Listed here are 24 T cell receptor beta chains from one sample, sequenced in a study of T-cell memory formation after mild COVID-19. A single record per CDR3 protein comes from TCRdb applying MiXCR to the 5' RACE reads. The sample holds hundreds of thousands of distinct CDR3 sequences; 15% are singletons and the top ten take around 2.2%. The sequenced material came from PBMCs or a T cell subset sorted from them (not recorded which). All receptors come from an adult woman who had mild COVID-19 (a few samples of this study predate the infection). Cell type and time point are not known.

The chain has TRBV20-1 and TRBJ2-1; TRBD1 aligns across 7 bases. This CDR3 has 17 amino acids. Germline V lookup: CDR1 DFQATT, CDR2 SNEGSKA (reference sequence). Trimming at V came to 5 bases and at J to 0 bases, leaving 13 bases not matched to a gene. The CDR3 is CSARHPGQRSSYNEQFF. DNA of the CDR3: TGCAGTGCTCGACACCCGGGACAGCGGAGCTCCTACAATGAGCAGTTCTTC.

This clonotype came up many times. The chain uses TRBV20-1 and TRBJ2-5, with D possibly TRBD2 on 6 matching bases. Trimming took off 0 bases at V and 2 bases at J, with 13 bases between the two ends. The germline V gene has CDR1 DFQATT and CDR2 SNEGSKA (reference sequence). The length of the CDR3 is 15 residues. In DNA form, the CDR3 reads TGCAGTGCTAGAGAATGGGGAGGCCTTCAAGAGACCCAGTACTTC. Translation gives CSAREWGGLQETQYF.

This clonotype was seen more than once but under ten times. CDR3 DNA: TGCGCCAGCAGCTTGATCATGCGGCGGGAGCTTTCAGATACGCAGTATTTT. It translates to CASSLIMRRELSDTQYF. The gene calls are TRBV5-1 and TRBJ2-3; 7 bases agree with TRBD2. Germline CDR1 SGHRS, CDR2 YFSETQ. The CDR3 has 17 residues. The V gene end was trimmed by 1 base and the J gene end by 4 bases; junction bases not matched to a gene: 12.

This clonotype occurred a few times. The rearrangement links TRBV2 to TRBJ1-6, with a possible D match to TRBD1 (5 bases). The V and J ends lost 4 bases and 7 bases respectively, with 17 bases between them. Germline-derived CDR1 and CDR2 are SNHLY and FYNNEI. This CDR3 spans 16 amino acids. The CDR3: CASSGIRGLVNSPLHF. CDR3 nucleotides: TGTGCCAGCAGTGGTATACGGGGACTTGTAAATTCACCCCTCCACTTT.

A few counts support this clonotype. The chain combines TRBV7-9 with TRBJ1-1; D may be TRBD1 (5 bases). CDR1 SEHNR and CDR2 FQNEAQ come from the germline V gene (reference sequence). Trimming shortened V by 1 base and J by 11 bases, and 20 bases separated the two germline ends. CDR3 length: 15 residues. In nucleotides, the CDR3 is TGTGCCAGCAGCTTAGGCGGGGCCCTCCAGTGGGTCGCTTTCTTT. Residues: CASSLGGALQWVAFF.

This clonotype was seen many times. The V and J genes are TRBV5-1 and TRBJ2-3; D not resolved. CDR3 size: 16 residues. Deletions cut 4 bases from V and 2 bases from J, with 17 bases between. Germline CDR1 and CDR2: SGHRS and YFSETQ. CDR3 sequence reads: CASSSTRTRDTDTQYF. The CDR3 DNA sequence: TGCGCCAGCAGCAGCACGCGGACGCGAGACACAGATACGCAGTATTTT.

The gene calls are TRBV20-1 and TRBJ1-1; 9 bases map to TRBD1. This CDR3 contains 13 residues. Germline V gene data show CDR1 as DFQATT and CDR2 as SNEGSKA (reference sequence). Trimming removed 3 bases from V and 9 bases from J; junction bases left unmatched: 8. This chain's CDR3 is CSASASGQGKAFF. CDR3 in DNA: TGCAGTGCTAGCGCCTCCGGACAGGGGAAAGCTTTCTTT.

This clonotype was observed a few times. The genes are TRBV7-3 and TRBJ1-1; no definite D call. The CDR3 length is 13 residues. Trimming left V 0 bases short and J 5 bases short, with 7 bases between. Germline CDR1 SGHTA, CDR2 FQGTGA. CDR3 residues: CASSLTTRTEAFF. The CDR3 DNA reads TGTGCCAGCAGCTTAACGACCAGAACTGAAGCTTTCTTT.

V usage is TRBV7-6 and J usage is TRBJ2-4, with TRBD2 matching over 10 bases. Germline lookup yields CDR1 SGHVS and CDR2 FNYEAQ. The CDR3 is 16 residues long. Trimming at V came to 2 bases and at J to 6 bases, leaving 7 bases not matched to a gene. The CDR3 DNA follows: TGTGCCAGCAGCTTAAACCCCGGACTAGCGGCAAACATTCAGTACTTC. Amino acid sequence: CASSLNPGLAANIQYF.

The chain carries TRBV7-2 and TRBJ2-3; D might be TRBD2 (6 bases). Germline V gives CDR1 SGHTA, CDR2 FQGNSA. This CDR3 region has 13 residues. The germline V and J ends were trimmed by 3 bases and 7 bases, with 11 bases remaining between them. The CDR3 DNA sequence: TGTGCCAGCAGCTTCTCTGGGGGGAATACGCAGTATTTT. This gives the protein CASSFSGGNTQYF.

This clonotype was picked up a small number of times. The rearrangement uses TRBV3-1 and TRBJ2-7; the D gene is possibly TRBD1 (5 bases). The CDR3 consists of 13 residues. V shed 8 bases and J shed 3 bases, with 14 bases lying between them. Germline V CDR1 and CDR2: LGHDT, YNNKEL (reference sequence). CDR3 in amino acids: CASCNSRVYEQYF. CDR3 nucleotide sequence: TGTGCCAGCTGCAATAGCAGGGTCTACGAGCAGTACTTC.

This clonotype was seen more than once but under ten times. The V gene is TRBV5-4, the J gene TRBJ2-7; a weak D match, TRBD1 (6 bases). CDR1 and CDR2 from the germline V gene are SGHNT and YYREEE (reference sequence). V lost 3 bases to trimming and J lost 4 bases, with 11 bases between them. The CDR3 extends over 13 amino acids. This CDR3 reads CASSWMDSYEQYF. DNA of the CDR3: TGTGCCAGCAGCTGGATGGACAGTTACGAGCAGTACTTC.

The table lists this clonotype with a few counts. The genes are TRBV12-3 or TRBV12-4 and TRBJ2-1, with D perhaps matching TRBD1 (7 bases). This CDR3 spans 13 amino acids. V was cut by 6 bases and J by 4 bases, with 10 bases left in between. This chain's CDR3 is CASRTGRYNEQFF. The CDR3, as DNA: TGTGCCAGCAGGACAGGGAGGTACAATGAGCAGTTCTTC.

This clonotype was seen more than once but under ten times. The genes are TRBV6-4 and TRBJ2-1; 13 nucleotides line up with TRBD2. Trimming took 4 bases from V and 3 from J; bases not matched to a gene: 0. The V gene's germline CDR1 is MRHNA and CDR2 SNTAGT. The CDR3 spans 15 residues. DNA of the CDR3: TGTGCCAGCAGTGGGACTAGCGGGAGCTACAATGAGCAGTTCTTC. Its translation: CASSGTSGSYNEQFF.

This clonotype was seen repeatedly, ten times or more. This chain joins TRBV7-9 and TRBJ2-7; no definite D call. CDR1 is SEHNR, CDR2 FQNEAQ, per germline (reference sequence). The CDR3 has 14 residues. V lost 2 bases and J lost 1, with 9 bases in between. CDR3 loop: CASSLHADSYEQYF. For the CDR3, the DNA is TGTGCCAGCAGCTTACACGCGGATTCCTACGAGCAGTACTTC.

This clonotype was observed at least ten times. This chain connects TRBV11-2 to TRBJ2-1, with D tentatively TRBD1 or TRBD2 (5 bases each). This CDR3 has 15 residues. CDR1 and CDR2 from the germline V gene are SGHAT and FQNNGV. The V and J ends lost 2 bases and 8 bases respectively, with 16 bases between them. The CDR3 sequence is CASSLIGGVGDEQFF. CDR3 nucleotides: TGTGCCAGCAGCTTAATTGGGGGAGTGGGCGATGAGCAGTTCTTC.

The rearrangement uses TRBV5-8 and TRBJ2-7; TRBD2 agrees at 13 bases. CDR3 length: 15 amino acids. In germline, CDR1 is SGHTS, CDR2 YDEGEE. Unmatched junction bases numbered 3, after V lost 4 bases and J lost 2 bases. The CDR3 loop reads CASSRGTSGAYEQYF. Written as DNA, the CDR3 is TGTGCCAGCAGCAGGGGGACTAGCGGGGCCTACGAGCAGTACTTC.

This rearrangement joins TRBV6-2 or TRBV6-3 to TRBJ2-7; D perhaps matches TRBD2 (5 bases). Per germline, CDR1 MNHEY and CDR2 SVGEGT. Trimming left V 6 bases short and J 2 bases short, with 11 bases between. The CDR3 has 13 residues. The CDR3 DNA is TGTGCCAGCAGCGAAGCGGACCCCTACGAGCAGTACTTC. Translation: CASSEADPYEQYF.

The gene calls are TRBV6-2 or TRBV6-3 and TRBJ1-1; tentatively, D is TRBD1 (5 bases). V was shortened by 7 bases and J by 0 bases, with 15 bases between the two germline ends. Per germline, CDR1 MNHEY and CDR2 SVGEGT. The CDR3 runs 15 residues. Here the CDR3 reads CASIPRGRLNTEAFF. The DNA of the CDR3 is TGTGCCAGCATACCTCGGGGCCGACTGAACACTGAAGCTTTCTTT.

The chain has TRBV20-1 and TRBJ1-1, with D unresolved. Trimming removed 3 bases from V and 3 bases from J, with 5 bases in between. The CDR3 is 11 amino acids. Germline V gene lookup returns CDR1 DFQATT and CDR2 SNEGSKA (reference sequence). The CDR3 DNA reads TGCAGTGCTAGGAAGGACACTGAAGCTTTCTTT. It yields the protein CSARKDTEAFF.

This clonotype has more than one count but fewer than ten. The genes are TRBV24-1 and TRBJ2-7; 8 bases line up with TRBD2. V dropped 2 bases and J dropped 4; count of bases not matched to a gene: 0. The CDR3 is 13 amino acids. Per the germline V gene, CDR1 is KGHDR and CDR2 is SFDVKD. The CDR3 spells CATSDSGGYEQYF. The CDR3 region has the DNA TGTGCCACCAGTGATTCGGGGGGGTACGAGCAGTACTTC.

There are many counts of this clonotype. The chain carries TRBV12-3 or TRBV12-4 and TRBJ2-2, with D maybe TRBD1 (6 bases). This CDR3 region has 15 residues. V lost 2 bases and J lost 3, with 10 bases in between. The CDR3 is CASSLSQGYTGELFF. CDR3 in DNA: TGTGCCAGCAGTTTAAGCCAGGGGTACACCGGGGAGCTGTTTTTT.

This clonotype was seen more than once but under ten times. V and J are TRBV12-3 or TRBV12-4 and TRBJ2-1; TRBD2 matches at 10 bases. V shed 6 bases, J shed 6 bases, and the junction held 5 bases outside the gene matches. This CDR3 region has 14 residues. The CDR3 loop is CASRLSGGVNEQFF. CDR3 coding DNA: TGTGCCAGCAGACTCAGCGGGGGGGTCAATGAGCAGTTCTTC.

The chain employs TRBV5-1 and TRBJ1-2; TRBD1 matches at 7 bases. Germline V lookup: CDR1 SGHRS, CDR2 YFSETQ. Trimming took 4 bases from V and 5 from J; bases not matched to a gene: 14. The CDR3 covers 16 residues. Written as DNA, the CDR3 is TGCGCCAGCAGCCTCCGAACCGGGACAGTTGGTTATGGCTACACCTTC. Protein: CASSLRTGTVGYGYTF.